Described below is a single T cell receptor beta chain sequence and its context. The data derive from a study of blood T cell repertoires in COVID-19. Study context: Acute-phase and convalescent COVID-19 samples originated in the United States, Italy and Spain. PBMCs, B-cell-depleted T cells, or T cells were the source of the cDNA or gDNA that made up the material.

In the source study's methods: The authors estimated nucleated cell counts from reference gene primer amplification. Repertoires were generated with immunoSEQ multiplex PCR, while TCRdb's copy carries only in-frame clones and drops some. Clonal size and the V and J genes are those of that table, whereas D and trimming came from the DNA. The sample has under 200,000 clones; around 82% are singletons. CDR1 and CDR2 (germline): SQVTM, ANQGSEA. Between the trimmed V and J ends, which lost 2 bases and 4 bases, there was a span of 14 bases. The CDR3 length is 14 residues. This sequence joins TRBV29-1 and TRBJ1-1; possibly TRBD1 for D (5 bases). This clonotype originated in a man aged 55 to 69 who had recovered from COVID-19. The sequenced sample consisted of peripheral blood. CDR3 loop: CSVETGEWATEAFF. DNA for the CDR3: TGCAGCGTTGAAACGGGGGAGTGGGCCACTGAAGCTTTCTTT.